These 8 T cell receptor beta chains share one sample of origin, sequenced in a study of regulatory T cells in long-lasting Graves disease. Time point reported: newly diagnosed GD, antithyroid drugs for less than 3 months. RNA from PBMCs was the source of the TCR library. To make TCR beta libraries, researchers used iRepertoire HTBI primers and Arm-PCR of CDR3 regions. TCRdb itself ran the multiplex PCR reads through MiXCR, one entry per CDR3 protein. The sample lists roughly 610,000 distinct CDR3 sequences, roughly a sixth occurring once. This sample also belongs to another study, concerning T cells in Graves' hyperthyroidism and ophthalmopathy.

The source was peripheral blood mononuclear cells (PBMCs), collected at new diagnosis, from a patient treated with antithyroid drugs. These receptors came from a man between 18 and 35 years old with Graves disease.

The chain employs TRBV3-1 and TRBJ2-1, with 8 nucleotides matching TRBD2. Per the germline V gene, CDR1 is LGHDT and CDR2 is YNNKEL (reference sequence). J gave up 8 bases and V 1 base, and 7 bases lay outside the gene matches. CDR3 length: 15 amino acids. The CDR3: CASSQGPGRAHEQFF. CDR3 bases: TGTGCCAGCAGCCAAGGCCCCGGGAGGGCACATGAGCAGTTCTTC.

This clonotype was seen ten or more times. The chain uses TRBV29-1 and TRBJ2-1; 7 bases are shared with TRBD2. Germline CDR1 is SQVTM and CDR2 is ANQGSEA. CDR3 length: 13 residues. Unmatched junction bases numbered 6, after V lost 6 bases and J lost 4 bases. As DNA, the CDR3 is TGCAGCGTCTCGACTAGCACGTACAATGAGCAGTTCTTC. Translation: CSVSTSTYNEQFF.

This clonotype was seen ten or more times. The rearrangement links TRBV2 to TRBJ2-3; D could derive from TRBD1 or TRBD2 (5 bases each). Germline V lookup: CDR1 SNHLY, CDR2 FYNNEI. V was trimmed by 1 base and J by 6 bases, leaving 14 bases between them. The CDR3 has 15 amino acids. In nucleotides, the CDR3 is TGTGCCAGCAGTGAAGGGTCCTCTTGGGGGGATACGCAGTATTTT. This translates into CASSEGSSWGDTQYF.

This chain uses TRBV9 with TRBJ2-2, with D perhaps TRBD1 (7 bases). The ends were cut back, 2 bases at V and 3 bases at J, with 17 bases in the middle. The CDR3 covers 17 residues. Germline V gene data show CDR1 as SGDLS and CDR2 as YYNGEE. CDR3 in amino acids: CASSVNYRGGDTGELFF. The CDR3 coding sequence is TGTGCCAGCAGCGTTAACTACAGGGGCGGGGACACCGGGGAGCTGTTTTTT.

The V and J genes are TRBV20-1 and TRBJ1-1; D gene ambiguous. Germline loops: CDR1 DFQATT, CDR2 SNEGSKA (reference sequence). Trimming stripped 8 bases from V and 4 bases from J, with 20 bases between. The CDR3 totals 14 residues. For the CDR3, the DNA is TGCAGTACGGGGTCGGAGGGCGCGGGCACTGAAGCTTTCTTT. Translated: CSTGSEGAGTEAFF.

This clonotype has ten or more counts. The V call is TRBV7-9, the J call TRBJ2-7, with 14 bases lining up with TRBD2. Unmatched junction bases numbered 13, after V lost 9 bases and J lost 0 bases. CDR1 is SEHNR and CDR2 is FQNEAQ in the germline V gene (reference sequence). The CDR3 is made up of 18 amino acids. DNA of the CDR3: TGTGCCAGTGGACTAGCGGGAGGCCCTATGGTGAGCTCCTACGAGCAGTACTTC. As protein: CASGLAGGPMVSSYEQYF.

This clonotype was detected only once. The rearrangement links TRBV4-1 to TRBJ1-2, with D perhaps TRBD1 (5 bases). V was pared by 4 bases and J by 5 bases, with 11 bases between. CDR1 and CDR2 (germline): MGHRA, YSYEKL. This CDR3 has 13 amino acids. CDR3 region: CASSPRENYGYTF. DNA for the CDR3: TGCGCCAGCAGCCCCAGGGAAAATTATGGCTACACCTTC.

This clonotype came up a few times. The rearrangement uses TRBV7-8 and TRBJ1-2; 8 nucleotides match TRBD1. The CDR3 runs 16 residues. Germline CDR1 reads SGHVS; CDR2 reads FQNEAQ. Trimming cost V 4 bases and J 7 bases; bases outside gene matches: 14. The CDR3 spells CASSSTGQGARFGYTF. In DNA, the CDR3 is TGTGCCAGCAGCTCCACGGGGCAGGGGGCGAGATTTGGCTACACCTTC.